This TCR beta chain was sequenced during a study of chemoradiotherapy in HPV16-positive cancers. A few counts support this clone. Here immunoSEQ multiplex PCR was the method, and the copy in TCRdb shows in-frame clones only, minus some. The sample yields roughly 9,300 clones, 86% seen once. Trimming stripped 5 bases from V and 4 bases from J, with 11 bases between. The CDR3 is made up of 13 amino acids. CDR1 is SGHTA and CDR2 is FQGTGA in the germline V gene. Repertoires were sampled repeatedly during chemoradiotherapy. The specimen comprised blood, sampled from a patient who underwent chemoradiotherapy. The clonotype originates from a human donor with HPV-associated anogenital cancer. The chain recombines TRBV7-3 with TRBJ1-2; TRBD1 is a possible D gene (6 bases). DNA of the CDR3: TGTGCCAGCAGCAAACAGGGATTCTATGGCTACACCTTC. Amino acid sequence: CASSKQGFYGYTF.